Below, one TCR beta chain is given with its context. Different DNA sequences within this sample yield the same CDR3. What the recovered Cohort 3 donors had was two negative PCRs, clearance, or symptom resolution. Sequencing used immunoSEQ multiplex PCR; TCRdb keeps in-frame clones, though not all of them. The sample has 430,000 or so clones, approximately 87% seen once. The source of the sample is a study of blood T cell repertoires in COVID-19. The overall study: PBMCs, B-cell-depleted T cells, or T cells provided the cDNA or gDNA that made up the material.

The CDR3 extends over 12 amino acids. The germline V and J ends were trimmed by 1 base and 4 bases, with 5 bases remaining between them. The germline CDR1 and CDR2 sequences are LNHNV and YYDKDF (reference sequence). The sequence came from a woman in her thirties or forties who had recovered from COVID-19. Material for sequencing was PBMCs or T cells enriched from blood (not recorded which). The chain combines TRBV15 with TRBJ2-7; unclear D gene. Here the CDR3 reads CATSRAGYEQYF. DNA for the CDR3: TGTGCCACCAGCAGAGCCGGGTACGAGCAGTACTTC. Variable domain in full (rest from reference TRBV15 and TRBJ2-7): DAMVIQNPRYQVTQFGKPVTLSCSQTLNHNVMYWYQQKSSQAPKLLFHYYDKDFNNEADTPDNFQSRRPNTSFCFLDIRSPGLGDTAMYLCATSRAGYEQYFGPGTRLTVT.